These T cell receptor beta chains were read from a single sample in a study of blood T cell repertoires in COVID-19. This table comes from immunoSEQ multiplex PCR, and its TCRdb copy is limited to in-frame clones, with some not included. The sample lists more than 200,000 clones, around 80% seen once, with less than 5% in the top ten. The sample comprised peripheral blood. These receptors were taken from a man in his sixties with acute or convalescent COVID-19. The CDR3 runs from the conserved cysteine through the conserved F or W. Each record gives: V gene, clone size, J gene, D gene, CDR3 protein, CDR3 DNA. D genes are given only for firm matches. The size of a clone is reported for some rows only, either as once, few or many, or as a class for expanded clones.

v_gene: TRBV6-1
abundance: NA
j_gene: TRBJ2-1
d_gene: TRBD2
CDR3aa: CASSLKREWDEQFF
CDR3nt: TGTGCCAGCAGTTTAAAGCGGGAGTGGGATGAGCAGTTCTTC

v_gene: TRBV5-6
abundance: NA
j_gene: TRBJ2-7
d_gene: TRBD2
CDR3aa: CASSSSGGVFYEQYF
CDR3nt: TGTGCCAGCAGCAGCAGCGGGGGGGTTTTCTACGAGCAGTACTTC

v_gene: TRBV5-4
abundance: NA
j_gene: TRBJ2-5
d_gene: NA
CDR3aa: CASSLGGRGETQYF
CDR3nt: TGTGCCAGCAGCTTGGGGGGAAGGGGTGAGACCCAGTACTTC

v_gene: TRBV4-2
abundance: NA
j_gene: TRBJ2-1
d_gene: TRBD2
CDR3aa: CASSQDSGRLAGGSYNEQFF
CDR3nt: TGTGCCAGCAGCCAAGATTCGGGCAGACTAGCGGGGGGTTCCTACAATGAGCAGTTCTTC

v_gene: TRBV19
abundance: NA
j_gene: TRBJ2-7
d_gene: NA
CDR3aa: CASSIGSRDWGTEGF
CDR3nt: TGTGCCAGTAGTATAGGAAGCAGGGACTGGGGGACAGAGGGCTTC

v_gene: TRBV13
abundance: NA
j_gene: TRBJ2-7
d_gene: TRBD1
CDR3aa: CASSLGQGEYEQYF
CDR3nt: TGTGCCAGCAGCTTAGGACAGGGGGAATACGAGCAGTACTTC

v_gene: TRBV28
abundance: NA
j_gene: TRBJ2-7
d_gene: NA
CDR3aa: CASSLRTDEQYF
CDR3nt: TGTGCCAGCAGTTTACGGACAGACGAGCAGTACTTC

v_gene: TRBV4-2
abundance: NA
j_gene: TRBJ1-3
d_gene: TRBD1
CDR3aa: CASSLNPQGAGNTIYF
CDR3nt: TGTGCCAGCAGCCTAAACCCGCAGGGGGCGGGAAACACCATATATTTT

v_gene: TRBV19
abundance: NA
j_gene: TRBJ2-3
d_gene: TRBD1
CDR3aa: CASTPKTGGPYTQYF
CDR3nt: TGTGCCAGTACTCCGAAGACAGGGGGCCCTTATACGCAGTATTTT

v_gene: TRBV7-6
abundance: once
j_gene: TRBJ1-3
d_gene: NA
CDR3aa: CASSLRGGSSGNTIYF
CDR3nt: TGTGCCAGCAGCTTACGGGGGGGTAGCTCTGGAAACACCATATATTTT

v_gene: TRBV6-5
abundance: NA
j_gene: TRBJ1-2
d_gene: TRBD1
CDR3aa: CASSIDRGRGYTF
CDR3nt: TGTGCCAGCAGTATAGACAGGGGCAGAGGCTACACCTTC

v_gene: TRBV5-1
abundance: once
j_gene: TRBJ1-2
d_gene: TRBD1
CDR3aa: CASSPRQGDYGYTF
CDR3nt: TGCGCCAGCAGTCCCCGACAGGGGGACTATGGCTACACCTTC

v_gene: TRBV5-6
abundance: NA
j_gene: TRBJ2-1
d_gene: TRBD2
CDR3aa: CASSSGTSGAAEQFF
CDR3nt: TGTGCCAGCAGCTCCGGGACTAGCGGGGCGGCGGAGCAGTTCTTC

v_gene: TRBV10-3
abundance: NA
j_gene: TRBJ2-1
d_gene: NA
CDR3aa: CAISETGTYNEQFF
CDR3nt: TGTGCCATCAGTGAAACCGGGACCTACAATGAGCAGTTCTTC

v_gene: TRBV6-4
abundance: few
j_gene: TRBJ2-1
d_gene: TRBD2
CDR3aa: CASSREIAGGPWNEQFF
CDR3nt: TGTGCCAGCAGTCGAGAGATCGCGGGAGGGCCGTGGAATGAGCAGTTCTTC

v_gene: TRBV7-9
abundance: NA
j_gene: TRBJ1-5
d_gene: TRBD1
CDR3aa: CASSLGDRVNQPQHF
CDR3nt: TGTGCCAGCAGCTTAGGAGACAGGGTGAATCAGCCCCAGCATTTT

v_gene: TRBV7-3
abundance: few
j_gene: TRBJ2-2
d_gene: TRBD2
CDR3aa: CASSLTAASGKKLFF
CDR3nt: TGTGCCAGCAGCTTAACGGCGGCTAGCGGGAAGAAGCTGTTTTTT

v_gene: TRBV10-2
abundance: NA
j_gene: TRBJ2-5
d_gene: TRBD1
CDR3aa: CASSDPGQGKETQYF
CDR3nt: TGCGCCAGCAGCGATCCGGGACAGGGGAAAGAGACCCAGTACTTC

v_gene: TRBV27
abundance: NA
j_gene: TRBJ2-1
d_gene: TRBD2
CDR3aa: CASRGLAGSEQFF
CDR3nt: TGTGCCAGCAGAGGACTAGCGGGTAGTGAGCAGTTCTTC

v_gene: TRBV2
abundance: NA
j_gene: TRBJ1-1
d_gene: TRBD1
CDR3aa: CASRYRDRGEAFF
CDR3nt: TGTGCCAGCAGATACCGGGACAGGGGCGAAGCTTTCTTT

v_gene: TRBV18
abundance: NA
j_gene: TRBJ1-2
d_gene: TRBD1
CDR3aa: CASSPWTGNDYGYTF
CDR3nt: TGTGCCAGCTCACCATGGACAGGGAACGACTATGGCTACACCTTC

v_gene: TRBV9
abundance: few
j_gene: TRBJ2-2
d_gene: NA
CDR3aa: CATRRELNTGELFF
CDR3nt: TGTGCCACCCGTAGAGAACTGAACACCGGGGAGCTGTTTTTT

v_gene: TRBV13
abundance: NA
j_gene: TRBJ2-7
d_gene: NA
CDR3aa: CASSFGTQRGLVEQYF
CDR3nt: TGTGCCAGCAGCTTCGGGACACAGAGGGGCTTAGTTGAGCAGTACTTC

v_gene: TRBV2
abundance: once
j_gene: TRBJ1-1
d_gene: NA
CDR3aa: CASPVPLSAEAFF
CDR3nt: TGTGCCAGCCCCGTCCCGTTGAGCGCTGAAGCTTTCTTT

v_gene: TRBV5-1
abundance: NA
j_gene: TRBJ2-2
d_gene: NA
CDR3aa: CASSYQGITNTGELFF
CDR3nt: TGCGCCAGCAGCTACCAGGGCATAACGAACACCGGGGAGCTGTTTTTT

v_gene: TRBV28
abundance: NA
j_gene: TRBJ2-1
d_gene: NA
CDR3aa: CASSSGSSYNEQFF
CDR3nt: TGTGCCAGCAGCTCCGGGAGCTCCTACAATGAGCAGTTCTTC

v_gene: TRBV27
abundance: NA
j_gene: TRBJ1-2
d_gene: TRBD1
CDR3aa: CATRQGAQIYGYTF
CDR3nt: TGTGCCACCCGACAGGGGGCGCAGATCTATGGCTACACCTTC

v_gene: TRBV5-1
abundance: NA
j_gene: TRBJ2-5
d_gene: TRBD2
CDR3aa: CASSLGGSGAEKTQYF
CDR3nt: TGCGCCAGCAGCTTGGGAGGGAGCGGGGCGGAAAAGACCCAGTACTTC

v_gene: TRBV4-1
abundance: once
j_gene: TRBJ1-5
d_gene: TRBD1
CDR3aa: CASSPSWTGDDNQPQHF
CDR3nt: TGCGCCAGCAGCCCTTCCTGGACAGGTGACGACAATCAGCCCCAGCATTTT

v_gene: TRBV11-3
abundance: NA
j_gene: TRBJ2-6
d_gene: NA
CDR3aa: CASSVGTGANVLTF
CDR3nt: TGTGCCAGCAGCGTCGGGACAGGGGCCAACGTCCTGACTTTC

v_gene: TRBV9
abundance: once
j_gene: TRBJ2-1
d_gene: NA
CDR3aa: CASSPRGLTNEQFF
CDR3nt: TGTGCCAGCAGCCCGCGAGGACTAACGAATGAGCAGTTCTTC

v_gene: TRBV15
abundance: NA
j_gene: TRBJ1-2
d_gene: NA
CDR3aa: CATSRGGTGYTF
CDR3nt: TGTGCCACCAGCAGAGGGGGCACGGGCTACACCTTC

v_gene: TRBV7-3
abundance: few
j_gene: TRBJ2-2
d_gene: NA
CDR3aa: CASSLLGAVDGELFF
CDR3nt: TGTGCCAGCAGCTTATTAGGGGCCGTAGACGGGGAGCTGTTTTTT

v_gene: TRBV7-8
abundance: NA
j_gene: TRBJ1-5
d_gene: NA
CDR3aa: CASSLAERQPQHF
CDR3nt: TGTGCCAGCAGCTTAGCCGAGAGACAGCCCCAGCATTTT

v_gene: TRBV29-1
abundance: NA
j_gene: TRBJ1-1
d_gene: NA
CDR3aa: CSVVDTWRAFF
CDR3nt: TGCAGCGTGGTGGACACTTGGCGGGCTTTCTTT

v_gene: TRBV7-3
abundance: NA
j_gene: TRBJ1-3
d_gene: NA
CDR3aa: CASSLTGSGNTIYF
CDR3nt: TGTGCCAGCAGCTTAACCGGCTCTGGAAACACCATATATTTT

v_gene: TRBV7-2
abundance: NA
j_gene: TRBJ2-1
d_gene: TRBD2
CDR3aa: CASSLASLAGGNEQFF
CDR3nt: TGTGCCAGCAGCTTAGCGTCTCTAGCGGGAGGGAATGAGCAGTTCTTC

v_gene: TRBV7-2
abundance: NA
j_gene: TRBJ2-7
d_gene: TRBD1
CDR3aa: CASSPRTGITYEQYF
CDR3nt: TGTGCCAGCAGCCCCCGGACAGGGATCACCTACGAGCAGTACTTC

v_gene: TRBV6-5
abundance: once
j_gene: TRBJ2-3
d_gene: NA
CDR3aa: CATTGVTDTQYF
CDR3nt: TGTGCCACGACGGGGGTCACAGATACGCAGTATTTT

v_gene: TRBV15
abundance: NA
j_gene: TRBJ1-5
d_gene: NA
CDR3aa: CATSRDFAVSDQPQHF
CDR3nt: TGTGCCACCAGCAGAGATTTTGCAGTCAGTGATCAGCCCCAGCATTTT

v_gene: TRBV7-9
abundance: NA
j_gene: TRBJ2-2
d_gene: TRBD2
CDR3aa: CASSLEPLAAHETGELFF
CDR3nt: TGTGCCAGCAGCTTAGAACCACTAGCGGCCCATGAAACCGGGGAGCTGTTTTTT

v_gene: TRBV7-2
abundance: NA
j_gene: TRBJ1-2
d_gene: NA
CDR3aa: CASSLGSQNYGYTF
CDR3nt: TGTGCCAGCAGCTTAGGGTCCCAGAACTATGGCTACACCTTC

v_gene: TRBV28
abundance: NA
j_gene: TRBJ2-1
d_gene: TRBD2
CDR3aa: CASNLGASGTHEQFF
CDR3nt: TGTGCCAGCAACTTGGGGGCTAGCGGGACGCATGAGCAGTTCTTC

v_gene: TRBV18
abundance: NA
j_gene: TRBJ1-1
d_gene: NA
CDR3aa: CASSPQGGEEAFF
CDR3nt: TGTGCCAGCTCACCTCAAGGGGGAGAGGAAGCTTTCTTT

v_gene: TRBV28
abundance: NA
j_gene: TRBJ2-4
d_gene: NA
CDR3aa: CASLSGRRIQYF
CDR3nt: TGTGCCAGCCTCAGCGGGCGGAGAATTCAGTACTTC

v_gene: TRBV11-1
abundance: NA
j_gene: TRBJ2-3
d_gene: TRBD1
CDR3aa: CASSPRTGLTDTQYF
CDR3nt: TGTGCCAGCAGCCCCCGGACAGGTTTAACAGATACGCAGTATTTT

v_gene: TRBV29-1
abundance: few
j_gene: TRBJ2-1
d_gene: NA
CDR3aa: CSVESSRNEQFF
CDR3nt: TGCAGCGTTGAATCGTCGCGCAATGAGCAGTTCTTC

v_gene: TRBV20-1
abundance: NA
j_gene: TRBJ2-1
d_gene: TRBD2
CDR3aa: CSATESGRGNININEQFF
CDR3nt: TGCAGTGCTACTGAAAGCGGGAGGGGAAACATAAACATCAATGAGCAGTTCTTC